These 10 T cell receptor beta chains were sequenced from one sample in a study of T cell repertoires in cytomegalovirus infection. TCRdb ran MiXCR on the reads and lists one entry per CDR3 protein. The sample comprises approximately 300,000 distinct CDR3 sequences, about 27% of which are singletons, and about 20% rests with the top ten. Which antigens these TCRs recognize remains unknown. This sample comprised cultured PBMCs, obtained from culture after CMV antigen stimulation. These receptors were taken from a human donor in good health (CMV status not recorded). Some clones in this sample may be carry-over from other donors' samples.

The chain recombines TRBV6-1 with TRBJ2-3; D may be TRBD2 (6 bases). In germline, CDR1 is MNHNS, CDR2 SASEGT. The CDR3 totals 13 residues. V was trimmed by 3 bases and J by 5 bases, leaving 9 bases between them. CDR3 amino acids: CASSDQGGDTQYF. The CDR3, as DNA: TGTGCCAGCAGTGACCAGGGAGGAGATACGCAGTATTTT.

The V gene is TRBV30, the J gene TRBJ1-3, with 7 bases aligning to TRBD1. CDR1 and CDR2 (germline): GTSNPN, SVGIG (reference sequence). The CDR3 spans 15 residues. J was trimmed by 2 bases and V by 5 bases; bases with no gene match: 9. The CDR3 region is CAWFSDRAPGNTIYF. The DNA of the CDR3 is TGTGCCTGGTTTTCAGACAGGGCACCTGGAAACACCATATATTTT.

V and J are TRBV28 and TRBJ1-3; 8 positions match TRBD1. There are 17 residues in the CDR3. V trimming: 4 bases; J trimming: 0 bases; junction bases outside the gene matches: 8. The germline V gene encodes CDR1 MDHEN and CDR2 SYDVKM. The CDR3 sequence: CASSWTGLTSSGNTIYF. CDR3 sequence (DNA): TGTGCCAGCAGTTGGACAGGGCTTACGAGCTCTGGAAACACCATATATTTT.

The rearrangement uses TRBV3-1 and TRBJ2-7; possible D gene TRBD2, 5 bases. Germline loops: CDR1 LGHDT, CDR2 YNNKEL (reference sequence). There are 14 residues in the CDR3. Trimming left V 4 bases short and J 1 base short, with 11 bases between. The CDR3 is CASSLTSRSYEQYF. In DNA, the CDR3 is TGTGCCAGCAGCCTCACTAGTAGGTCCTACGAGCAGTACTTC.

The V gene is TRBV12-3 or TRBV12-4, the J gene TRBJ2-5, with D possibly being TRBD1 (5 bases). V lost 1 base and J lost 3, with 9 bases in between. This CDR3 has 14 residues. DNA of the CDR3: TGTGCCAGCAGTTTAGGGATAGGGGAAGAGACCCAGTACTTC. Translating it yields CASSLGIGEETQYF.

This chain joins TRBV20-1 and TRBJ1-1; 8 bases map to TRBD1. The CDR3 contains 15 residues. Trimming cost V 0 bases and J 8 bases; bases outside gene matches: 11. Germline lookup yields CDR1 DFQATT and CDR2 SNEGSKA (reference sequence). DNA of the CDR3: TGCAGTGCTAGAGATAGATCAGGGGGCTTAGACGAAGCTTTCTTT. Encoded protein: CSARDRSGGLDEAFF.

The chain is built from TRBV10-3 and TRBJ2-3, with D maybe TRBD1 (5 bases). CDR1 is ENHRY and CDR2 is SYGVKD in the germline V gene. The V end lost 6 bases, the J end lost 2 bases, and 12 bases lay between the germline ends. The CDR3 has 14 residues. The CDR3 reads CAIRETEVTDTQYF. The CDR3 nucleotides are TGTGCCATCAGGGAGACAGAGGTCACAGATACGCAGTATTTT.

This clonotype was counted a few times. The rearrangement links TRBV27 to TRBJ1-4, with 9 bases identical to TRBD1. Germline loops: CDR1 MNHEY, CDR2 SMNVEV (reference sequence). CDR3 size: 15 residues. The V gene end was trimmed by 3 bases and the J gene end by 3 bases; junction bases not matched to a gene: 2. CDR3 nucleotide sequence: TGTGCCAGCAGTTTGGGACAGGGCCCTAATGAAAAACTGTTTTTT. This sequence encodes CASSLGQGPNEKLFF.

The chain employs TRBV10-3 and TRBJ1-2; D not certain. V lost 4 bases to trimming and J lost 4 bases, with 10 bases between them. Germline CDR1 and CDR2: ENHRY and SYGVKD. The CDR3 runs to 13 residues. Written as DNA, the CDR3 is TGTGCCATCAGTGTATCAATGGGCTATGGCTACACCTTC. Amino acids: CAISVSMGYGYTF.

This chain joins TRBV5-6 and TRBJ2-7; no clear D. V lost 0 bases, J lost 4 bases, and 11 bases lay in between. The CDR3 runs to 14 residues. Germline CDR1 reads SGHDT; CDR2 reads YYEEEE. CDR3 in DNA: TGTGCCAGCAGCTTGGTTGAAAGGGTTTACGAGCAGTACTTC. As protein: CASSLVERVYEQYF.